Presented here are 9 T cell receptor beta chains from one specimen sequenced in a study of molecular identifiers for immune sequencing clone quantification. TCRdb reanalysed the PCR reads using MiXCR and keeps one entry per CDR3 protein. The repertoire consists of about 53,000 distinct CDR3 sequences, with roughly 38% occurring once and the leading ten covering roughly 3.8%. The sample was naive CD8+ T cells from blood, with Jurkat cell RNA spiked in. Documented subset: FACS-sorted CD8+CD4-CCR7+CD45RA+ naive T cells. These receptors all come from a human donor in good health. Some libraries in this study had Jurkat cell RNA spiked in.

With respect to this clonotype: As the CDR3 is not closed by the conserved phenylalanine or tryptophan, this likely results from a read error. The chain links TRBV20-1 to TRBJ2-7; D ambiguous. V was pared by 5 bases and J by 2 bases, with 16 bases between. CDR1 is DFQATT, CDR2 SNEGSKA, per germline (reference sequence). The CDR3 is made up of 14 amino acids. The CDR3: CSAEPLDNPYEQYL. CDR3 nucleotide sequence: TGCAGTGCTGAACCGCTAGACAACCCCTACGAGCAGTACCTC.

The chain employs TRBV3-1 and TRBJ2-4; 8 bases line up with TRBD1. Germline trimming cut 6 bases from V and 0 bases from J; bases unmatched to any gene: 7. The V gene's germline CDR1 is LGHDT and CDR2 YNNKEL (reference sequence). CDR3 size: 16 residues. This CDR3 reads CASSRTGTLAKNIQYF. The CDR3 DNA reads as TGTGCCAGCAGTCGGACAGGGACACTAGCCAAAAACATTCAGTACTTC.

This clonotype was counted a single time. At one end the junction does not follow the germline gene, possibly because of a read error. The chain joins TRBV6-5 to TRBJ2-7, with a tentative D call TRBD2 (5 bases). CDR1 and CDR2 from the germline V gene are MNHEY and SVGAGI. The CDR3 spans 14 residues. DNA of the CDR3: TGTGCCGGCAGTTACTCTAGCCTCCCTGGGTCGCAGTACTTC. Amino acids: CAGSYSSLPGSQYF.

This clonotype was seen only once. It may be a read error: a sequence one base away is much more abundant. The rearrangement joins TRBV7-2 to TRBJ1-5; D perhaps matches TRBD1 (5 bases). Germline V lookup: CDR1 SGHTA, CDR2 FQGNSA. The CDR3 has 15 residues. In nucleotides, the CDR3 is TGTGCCAGCAGCTGGAATATAGGGACGTATCAGCCCCAGCAATTT. Protein: CASSWNIGTYQPQQF.

The rearrangement links TRBV29-1 to TRBJ2-5, with a possible D match to TRBD2 (6 bases). The germline gives CDR1 SQVTM, CDR2 ANQGSEA. V lost 8 bases and J lost 2, with 18 bases in between. The CDR3 loop spans 14 amino acids. CDR3: CSRALGGYQETQYF. CDR3 nucleotides: TGCAGCCGGGCCTTGGGGGGTTATCAAGAGACCCAGTACTTC.

The rearrangement joins TRBV6-5 to TRBJ2-7; 9 bases are shared with TRBD1. The V and J ends lost 3 bases and 5 bases, in that order; junction bases with no gene match: 5. The CDR3 is 14 residues long. From germline, CDR1 is MNHEY and CDR2 SVGAGI. CDR3 amino acids: CASSYGTGTHEQYF. The CDR3 DNA sequence: TGTGCCAGCAGTTATGGGACAGGGACCCACGAGCAGTACTTC.

A note on this clonotype: Compared with germline, one end of the junction differs, possibly owing to a read error. CDR3: CASSQGPQALF. The CDR3, as DNA: TGTGCCAGCAGCCAAGGACCCCAAGCTCTCTTT. This sequence joins TRBV3-1 and TRBJ1-1, with D unclear. CDR3 length: 11 residues. The germline V gene encodes CDR1 LGHDT and CDR2 YNNKEL (reference sequence).

In this sample, this clonotype turned up many times. This chain uses TRBV28 with TRBJ2-7; D is unclear. The CDR3 is made up of 13 amino acids. V was pared by 3 bases and J by 4 bases, with 10 bases between. The V gene's germline CDR1 is MDHEN and CDR2 SYDVKM. This chain's CDR3 is CASSFLSGYEQYF. The CDR3 DNA reads TGTGCCAGCAGTTTTCTGTCCGGGTACGAGCAGTACTTC.

Of note for this clonotype: A much larger clone is a single base away; this may be a read error. This sequence joins TRBV5-4 and TRBJ2-3; D possibly uses TRBD1 or TRBD2 (5 bases each). The CDR3 consists of 15 residues. Germline assignment: CDR1 SGHNT and CDR2 YYREEE (reference sequence). The CDR3: CASSLVRGGTDMQYF. The CDR3 DNA is TGTGCCAGCAGCTTGGTGAGGGGCGGAACAGATATGCAGTATTTT.